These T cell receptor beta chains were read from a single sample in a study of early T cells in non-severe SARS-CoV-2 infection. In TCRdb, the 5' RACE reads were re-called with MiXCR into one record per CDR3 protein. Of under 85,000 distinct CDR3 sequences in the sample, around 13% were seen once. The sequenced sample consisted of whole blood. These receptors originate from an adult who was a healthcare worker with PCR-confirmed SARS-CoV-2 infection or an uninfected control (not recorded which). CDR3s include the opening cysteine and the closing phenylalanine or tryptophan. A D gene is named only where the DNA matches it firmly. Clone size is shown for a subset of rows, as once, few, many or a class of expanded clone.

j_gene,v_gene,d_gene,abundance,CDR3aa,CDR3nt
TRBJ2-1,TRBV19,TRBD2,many,CASSTGLAGLYNEQFF,TGTGCCAGTAGTACCGGACTAGCGGGCCTGTACAATGAGCAGTTCTTC
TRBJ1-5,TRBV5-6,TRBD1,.,CASSPRTGKSNQPQHF,TGTGCCAGCAGCCCCCGGACAGGGAAGAGCAATCAGCCCCAGCATTTT
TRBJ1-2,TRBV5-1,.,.,CASSLMAGSNYGYTF,TGCGCCAGCAGCTTGATGGCAGGGTCAAACTATGGCTACACCTTC
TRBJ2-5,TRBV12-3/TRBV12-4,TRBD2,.,CASSPLAGDQETQYF,TGTGCCAGCAGTCCTTTAGCGGGAGACCAAGAGACCCAGTACTTC
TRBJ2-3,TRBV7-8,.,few,CASSLDVHTDTQYF,TGTGCCAGCAGCTTAGACGTTCACACAGATACGCAGTATTTT
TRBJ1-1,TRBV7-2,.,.,CASTGQMNTEAFF,TGTGCCAGCACAGGACAGATGAACACTGAAGCTTTCTTT
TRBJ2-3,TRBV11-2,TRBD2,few,CASSLDLAGAITDTQYF,TGTGCCAGCAGCTTAGATCTGGCGGGAGCGATCACAGATACGCAGTATTTT
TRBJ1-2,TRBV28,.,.,CASSFGGIYGYTF,TGTGCCAGCAGTTTTGGAGGAATCTATGGCTACACCTTC
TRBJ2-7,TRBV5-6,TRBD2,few,CASSLASGGPSSYEQYF,TGTGCCAGCAGCTTGGCTAGCGGGGGGCCTAGCTCCTACGAGCAGTACTTC
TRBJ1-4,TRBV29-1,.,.,CSGRLSGNEKLFF,TGCAGCGGTAGACTCAGCGGGAATGAAAAACTGTTTTTT
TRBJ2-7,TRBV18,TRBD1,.,CASSQDRVLREQYF,TGTGCCAGCTCACAGGACAGGGTTTTACGCGAGCAGTACTTC
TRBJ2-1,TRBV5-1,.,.,CASSLEPGLGNYNEQFF,TGCGCCAGCAGCTTGGAGCCGGGACTCGGTAACTACAATGAGCAGTTCTTC
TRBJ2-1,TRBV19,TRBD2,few,CASSIVLAGMYYNEQFF,TGTGCCAGTAGTATAGTCCTAGCGGGGATGTATTATAATGAGCAGTTCTTC
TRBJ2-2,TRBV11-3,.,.,CASSTDKNTGELFF,TGTGCCAGCAGCACGGACAAGAACACCGGGGAGCTGTTTTTT
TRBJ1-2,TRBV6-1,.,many,CASSEWEVGYGYTF,TGTGCCAGCAGTGAATGGGAAGTAGGCTATGGCTACACCTTC
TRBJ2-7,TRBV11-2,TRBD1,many,CASSLGTGPYEQYF,TGTGCCAGCAGCTTGGGGACAGGCCCCTACGAGCAGTACTTC
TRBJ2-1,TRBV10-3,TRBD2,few,CAISDRPGLPRNEQFF,TGTGCCATCAGTGATCGCCCGGGACTACCTCGCAATGAGCAGTTCTTC
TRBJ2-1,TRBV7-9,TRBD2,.,CASSLEDLAEASNEQFF,TGTGCCAGCAGCTTAGAGGACCTAGCGGAAGCCTCCAATGAGCAGTTCTTC
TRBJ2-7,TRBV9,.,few,CASSVTSTSNEQYF,TGTGCCAGCAGCGTTACCTCGACTAGTAACGAGCAGTACTTC
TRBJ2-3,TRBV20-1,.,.,CSARGMQTSRQADTQYF,TGCAGTGCTAGAGGCATGCAGACTAGTAGGCAGGCGGATACGCAGTATTTT
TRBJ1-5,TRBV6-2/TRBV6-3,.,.,CASSYWGKDQPQHF,TGTGCCAGCAGTTACTGGGGGAAGGATCAGCCCCAGCATTTT
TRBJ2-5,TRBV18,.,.,CASSPRRDETQYF,TGTGCCAGCTCACCCAGAAGGGATGAGACCCAGTACTTC
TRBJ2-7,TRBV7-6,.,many,CASSLTEASYEQYF,TGTGCCAGCAGCTTAACAGAAGCCTCCTACGAGCAGTACTTC
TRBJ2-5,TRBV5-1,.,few,CASSLELQETQYF,TGCGCCAGCAGCTTGGAATTACAAGAGACCCAGTACTTC
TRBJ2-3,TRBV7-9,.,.,CASSSTGHNTDTQYF,TGTGCCAGCAGCTCTACGGGACACAACACAGATACGCAGTATTTT